The 3 T cell receptor beta chains given below trace back to one sample, sequenced in a study of cytomegalovirus exposure and HLA in healthy donors. Primers for the PCR totalled 60 Vbeta and 13 Jbeta. This table comes from immunoSEQ multiplex PCR, and its TCRdb copy is limited to in-frame clones, with some not included. The sample includes roughly 140,000 clones. The sequencing sample was made of PBMCs. The receptors shown here come from a man aged 40-55 years in good health and CMV-seronegative.

CDR3 nucleotides: TGTGCCAGCAGCTTACTGCGGGGAGCCTACAATGAGCAGTTCTTC. Protein: CASSLLRGAYNEQFF. This sequence joins TRBV7-3 and TRBJ2-1; D may be TRBD2 (6 bases). Germline V gene data show CDR1 as SGHTA and CDR2 as FQGTGA. Deletions cut 2 bases from V and 2 bases from J, with 10 bases between. The CDR3 sequence is 15 residues long.

The rearrangement uses TRBV6-5 and TRBJ2-1, with TRBD2 as a possible D gene (5 bases). The CDR3 consists of 14 residues. Trimming removed 0 bases at V and 7 bases at J, with 10 bases between. Germline assignment: CDR1 MNHEY and CDR2 SVGAGI. In DNA form, the CDR3 reads TGTGCCAGCAGTTACTCGACCCGAGGGAATGAGCAGTTCTTC. It specifies CASSYSTRGNEQFF.

The CDR3 loop is CASSLVSDAAYEQYF. CDR3 DNA: TGTGCCAGCAGCTTAGTTTCAGATGCAGCCTACGAGCAGTACTTC. V usage is TRBV7-2 and J usage is TRBJ2-7; D not certain. The CDR3 loop spans 15 amino acids. The germline V and J ends were trimmed by 1 base and 2 bases, with 12 bases remaining between them. Germline loops: CDR1 SGHTA, CDR2 FQGNSA.